This TCR beta chain is from a study of blood T cell repertoires in COVID-19. Overall study: T cells, B-cell-depleted T cells, or PBMCs provided the cDNA or gDNA that served as material.

V lost 5 bases to trimming and J lost 2 bases, with 12 bases between them. CDR1 and CDR2 (germline): SNHLY, FYNNEI. There are 15 residues in the CDR3. In the original processing: Reference gene primers were amplified, and this amplification served to estimate nucleated cell counts. The protocol was immunoSEQ multiplex PCR, while the TCRdb copy is restricted to in-frame clones and leaves out a portion. That table gives V, J and clone size, and the DNA gave D and trimming. The sample yields around 270,000 clones, around nine tenths seen once. Sequencing was done on a sample of peripheral blood. The clonotype originates from a man aged 40-50 years with acute or convalescent COVID-19. This rearrangement joins TRBV2 to TRBJ1-4, with TRBD1 as a possible D gene (6 bases). This chain's CDR3 is CASSPGGLTNEKLFF. The CDR3 DNA reads TGTGCCAGCAGTCCGGGGGGCCTGACTAATGAAAAACTGTTTTTT.